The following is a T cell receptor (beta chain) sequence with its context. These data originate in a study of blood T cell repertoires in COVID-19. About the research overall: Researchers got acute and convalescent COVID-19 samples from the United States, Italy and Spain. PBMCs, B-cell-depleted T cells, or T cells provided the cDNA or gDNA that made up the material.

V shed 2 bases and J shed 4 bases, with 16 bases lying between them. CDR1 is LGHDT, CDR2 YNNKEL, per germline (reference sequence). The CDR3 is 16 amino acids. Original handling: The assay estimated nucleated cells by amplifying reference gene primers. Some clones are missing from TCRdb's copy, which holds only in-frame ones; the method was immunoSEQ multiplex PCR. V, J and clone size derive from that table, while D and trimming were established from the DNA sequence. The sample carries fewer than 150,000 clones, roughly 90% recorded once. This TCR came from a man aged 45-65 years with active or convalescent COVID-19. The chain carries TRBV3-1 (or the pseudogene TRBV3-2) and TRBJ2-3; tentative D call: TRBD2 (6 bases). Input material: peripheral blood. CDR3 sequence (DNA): TGTGCCAGCAGCCAAAACGCGGGAAGGTTAGCAGATACGCAGTATTTT. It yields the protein CASSQNAGRLADTQYF.